This record covers a single TCR beta chain. Its antigen is undetermined. Profiling relied on immunoSEQ multiplex PCR, and the TCRdb table lists in-frame clones only, not all of them. The sample holds a few million clones, 92% seen once. This entry belongs to a study of shared clonotypes between healthy human individuals. Overall study context: Those who served as donors were a couple of women and three men between the ages of 18 and 49.

Study-wide findings and caveats: Non-shared clonotypes had lower generation probabilities than those shared by all four donors.

V lost 5 bases, J lost 0 bases, and 14 bases lay in between. The CDR3 contains 16 residues. CDR1 is SGHVS, CDR2 FQNEAQ, per germline. The chain combines TRBV7-8 with TRBJ1-3, with unresolved D. Source material: naive CD4+ T cells from PBMCs. Subset given: CD45RA+ positively selected. This clonotype was obtained from a man in his late teens or twenties in good health. Some clones in this sample may be carry-over from other donors' samples. CDR3 sequence reads: CASSEDRRRSGNTIYF. In DNA, the CDR3 is TGTGCCAGCAGCGAAGACCGCCGACGCTCTGGAAACACCATATATTTT.